This is a list of T cell receptor beta chains from one sample in a study of shared clonotypes between healthy human individuals. Sequencing used immunoSEQ multiplex PCR; TCRdb keeps in-frame clones, though not all of them. Seen here are roughly 2.5 million clones, around 90% observed once, and the top ten hold about 0.13%. Material: naive CD4+ T cells sorted from blood. All receptors derive from a man younger than 35 in good health. CDR3s include the opening cysteine and the closing phenylalanine or tryptophan. D genes are given only for firm matches.

TRBV15	TRBJ1-4	NA	CATSRGHFIATNEKLFF
TRBV2	TRBJ2-2	NA	CASNGGAYTGELFF
TRBV28	TRBJ1-2	NA	CASSLGEGGYTF
TRBV18	TRBJ2-3	TRBD1	CASSPPTGGVTDTQYF
TRBV6-1	TRBJ1-2	TRBD1	CAGTGVDYGYTF
TRBV19	TRBJ2-7	TRBD1	CASSIRRQGVYEQYF
TRBV18	TRBJ1-2	NA	CASSPDRYGYTF
TRBV19	TRBJ1-5	NA	CASSTGDGSNQPQHF
TRBV19	TRBJ1-2	NA	CASSIDQPVYGYTF
TRBV6-5	TRBJ2-7	NA	CASSYDGSYEQYF
TRBV5-1	TRBJ2-5	NA	CASSFPEETQYF
TRBV18	TRBJ2-3	NA	CASSPLNAGVRTDTQYF
TRBV2	TRBJ1-2	TRBD1	CASNGQGLNGYTF
TRBV18	TRBJ1-2	NA	CASSPPRTESYGYTF
TRBV5-6	TRBJ1-5	NA	CASSLGQRNQPQHF
TRBV6-5	TRBJ2-1	TRBD2	CASSPTSGVYNEQFF
TRBV7-9	TRBJ2-1	NA	CASSLLPEQFF
TRBV28	TRBJ2-2	NA	CASRTDRFRTGELFF
TRBV18	TRBJ2-5	NA	CASSPGGGLETQYF
TRBV29-1	TRBJ2-5	TRBD1	CSVESAGTGAREQYF
TRBV30	TRBJ2-3	NA	CAWTGLTDTQYF
TRBV6-5	TRBJ1-5	NA	CASRQSLNQPQHF
TRBV25-1	TRBJ1-4	NA	CASSDPGMGEKLFF
TRBV5-1	TRBJ2-7	TRBD1	CASRFPRGQGPDEQYF
TRBV5-1	TRBJ2-5	NA	CASSLEASKVETQYF
TRBV29-1	TRBJ2-2	TRBD2	CSVEASGRLGTGELFF
TRBV7-9	TRBJ2-7	NA	CASSPSGAGHEQYF
TRBV6-1	TRBJ2-2	NA	CASRTANTGELFF
TRBV5-4	TRBJ1-6	NA	CASSLGPAWQGVVGNSPLHF
TRBV19	TRBJ2-5	TRBD2	CASSITSGQETQYF
TRBV5-4	TRBJ1-3	NA	CASSSPGGGGNTIYF
TRBV19	TRBJ2-7	TRBD1	CASSISGTAQVGHEQYF
TRBV5-1	TRBJ2-3	TRBD2	CASKMGGTSTDTQYF
TRBV28	TRBJ1-4	TRBD1	CASSLGRGREKLFF
TRBV19	TRBJ2-1	TRBD2	CASNPAGGANEQFF
TRBV16	TRBJ2-5	NA	CASSQGPDLTQYF
TRBV11-2	TRBJ1-2	NA	CASSLENPGLRGYTF
TRBV7-3	TRBJ1-3	NA	CASSHRVSGNTIYF
TRBV4-3	TRBJ2-7	TRBD2	CASSQEGGTGEQYF
TRBV9	TRBJ1-4	NA	CASSAEDWGGVEKLFF
TRBV21-1	TRBJ2-2	NA	CASSKGRPNTGELFF
TRBV11-2	TRBJ2-5	TRBD1	CASSWGQQETQYF
TRBV21-1	TRBJ2-3	NA	CASSKSTDTQYF
TRBV28	TRBJ1-5	NA	CASIGSPYSNQPQHF
TRBV19	TRBJ1-3	NA	CASSIQVASGNTIYF
TRBV6-6	TRBJ2-3	TRBD2	CASNPASGVIAMQYF
TRBV5-4	TRBJ1-2	NA	CASSLESTGYGYTF
TRBV2	TRBJ1-2	NA	CASSVDSSYGYTF
TRBV28	TRBJ2-7	NA	CASSLDLGKKLLSYEQYF
TRBV10-3	TRBJ1-1	NA	CATIGEGGKTEAFF
TRBV18	TRBJ1-2	TRBD1	CASSHGQEDGYTF
TRBV19	TRBJ1-2	NA	CASSIRAKTGYTF
TRBV29-1	TRBJ2-7	NA	CSVEDLSDEQYF